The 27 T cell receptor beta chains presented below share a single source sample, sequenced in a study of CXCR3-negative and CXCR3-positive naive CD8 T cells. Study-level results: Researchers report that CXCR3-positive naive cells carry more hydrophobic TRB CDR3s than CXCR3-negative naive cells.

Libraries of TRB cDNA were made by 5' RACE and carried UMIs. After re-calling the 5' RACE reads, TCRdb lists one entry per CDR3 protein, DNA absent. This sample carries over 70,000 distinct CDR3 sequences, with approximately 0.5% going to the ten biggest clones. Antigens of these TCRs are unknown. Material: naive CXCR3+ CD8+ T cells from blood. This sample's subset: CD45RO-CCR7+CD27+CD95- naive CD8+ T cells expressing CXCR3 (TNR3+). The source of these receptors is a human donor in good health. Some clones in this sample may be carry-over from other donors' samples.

CDR3 in amino acids: CSARDWRGQDTQYF. V and J are TRBV20-1 and TRBJ2-3; TCRdb indicates TRBD2, and absent DNA this call remains unverified. This CDR3 contains 14 residues. Germline loops: CDR1 DFQATT, CDR2 SNEGSKA (reference sequence).

CDR3 protein: CASSLGRTSGRQYQETQYF. V is TRBV12-3 or TRBV12-4 and J is TRBJ2-5; TCRdb outputs TRBD2, but without DNA this stays unchecked. The CDR3 spans 19 residues.

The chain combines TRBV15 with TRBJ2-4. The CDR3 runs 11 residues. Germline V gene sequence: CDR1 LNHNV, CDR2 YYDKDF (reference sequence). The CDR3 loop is CATYGGGIQYF.

The CDR3 here is CASSQEGVESYNEQFF. This chain uses TRBV3-1 with TRBJ2-1; TCRdb outputs TRBD1, but without DNA this stays unchecked. This CDR3 has 16 amino acids. Per germline, CDR1 LGHDT and CDR2 YNNKEL (reference sequence).

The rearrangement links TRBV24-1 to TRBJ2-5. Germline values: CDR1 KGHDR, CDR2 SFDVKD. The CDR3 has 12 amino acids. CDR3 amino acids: CATSDTQETQYF.

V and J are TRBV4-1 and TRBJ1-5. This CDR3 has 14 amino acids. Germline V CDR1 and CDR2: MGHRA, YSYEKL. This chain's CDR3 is CASSPWGEMGPQHF.

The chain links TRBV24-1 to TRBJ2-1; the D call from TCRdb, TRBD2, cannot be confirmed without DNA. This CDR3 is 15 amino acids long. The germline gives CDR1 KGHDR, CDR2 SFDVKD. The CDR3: CATSDGTRTYNEQFF.

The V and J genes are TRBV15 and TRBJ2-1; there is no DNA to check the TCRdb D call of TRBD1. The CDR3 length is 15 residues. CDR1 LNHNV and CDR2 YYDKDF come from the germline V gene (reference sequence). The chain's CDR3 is CATSPTGAAFNEQFF.

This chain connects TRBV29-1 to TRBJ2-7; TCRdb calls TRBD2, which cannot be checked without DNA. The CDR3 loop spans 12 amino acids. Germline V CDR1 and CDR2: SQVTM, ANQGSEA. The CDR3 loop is CSVAGLFYEQYF.

The CDR3: CASSLYQRADTQYF. The V and J genes are TRBV5-1 and TRBJ2-3. CDR3 length: 14 amino acids. Germline V gene data show CDR1 as SGHRS and CDR2 as YFSETQ.

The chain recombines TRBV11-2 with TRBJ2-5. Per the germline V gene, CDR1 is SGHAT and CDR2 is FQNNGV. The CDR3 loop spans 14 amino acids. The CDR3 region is CASSLVTAQETQYF.

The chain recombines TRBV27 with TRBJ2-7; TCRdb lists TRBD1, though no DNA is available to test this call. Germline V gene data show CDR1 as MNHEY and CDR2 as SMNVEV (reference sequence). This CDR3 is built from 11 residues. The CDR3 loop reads CATGTGNEQYF.

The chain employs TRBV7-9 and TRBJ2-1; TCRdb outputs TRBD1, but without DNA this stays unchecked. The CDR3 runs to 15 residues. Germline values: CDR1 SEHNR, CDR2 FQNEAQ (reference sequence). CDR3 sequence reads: CASSLTQGTYNEQFF.

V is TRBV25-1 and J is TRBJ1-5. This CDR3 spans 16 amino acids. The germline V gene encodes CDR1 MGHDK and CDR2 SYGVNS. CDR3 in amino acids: CASSDSRRGGVQPQHF.

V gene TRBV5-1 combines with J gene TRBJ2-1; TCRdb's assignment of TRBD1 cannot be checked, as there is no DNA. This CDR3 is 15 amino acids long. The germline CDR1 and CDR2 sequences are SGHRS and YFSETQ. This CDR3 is CASSPGRGGYNEQFF.

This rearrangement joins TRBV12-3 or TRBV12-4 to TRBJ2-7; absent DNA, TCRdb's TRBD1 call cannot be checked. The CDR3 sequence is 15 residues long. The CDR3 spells CASSSDRDGFYEQYF.

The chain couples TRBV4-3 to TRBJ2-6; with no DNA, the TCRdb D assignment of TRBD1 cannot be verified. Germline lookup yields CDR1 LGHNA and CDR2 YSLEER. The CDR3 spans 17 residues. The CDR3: CASSPGPAPSGANVLTF.

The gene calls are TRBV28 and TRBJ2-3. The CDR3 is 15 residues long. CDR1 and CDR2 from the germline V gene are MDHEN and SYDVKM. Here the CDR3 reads CASSFEESSTDTQYF.

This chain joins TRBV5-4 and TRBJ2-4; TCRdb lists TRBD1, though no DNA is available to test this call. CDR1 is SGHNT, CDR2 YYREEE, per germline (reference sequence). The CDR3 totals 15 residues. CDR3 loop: CASSLGPGAKNIQYF.

Here the CDR3 reads CASSSMLSSYEQYF. V usage is TRBV12-3 or TRBV12-4 and J usage is TRBJ2-7. CDR3 length: 14 residues.

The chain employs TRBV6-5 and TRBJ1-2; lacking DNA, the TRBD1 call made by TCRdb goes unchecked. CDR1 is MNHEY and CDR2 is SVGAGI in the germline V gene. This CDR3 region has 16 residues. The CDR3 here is CASTFLGARVGYGYTF.

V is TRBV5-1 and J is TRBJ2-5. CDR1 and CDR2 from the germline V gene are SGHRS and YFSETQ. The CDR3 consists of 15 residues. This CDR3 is CASSLAGSSGETQYF.

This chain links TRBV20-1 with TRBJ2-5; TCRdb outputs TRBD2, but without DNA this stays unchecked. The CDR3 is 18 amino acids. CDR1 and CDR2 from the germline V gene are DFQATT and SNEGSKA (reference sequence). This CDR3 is CSARDVARLAGPQETQYF.

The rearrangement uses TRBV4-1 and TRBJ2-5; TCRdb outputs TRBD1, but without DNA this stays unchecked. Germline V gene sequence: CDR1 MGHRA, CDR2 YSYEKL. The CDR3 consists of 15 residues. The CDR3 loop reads CASSPVRGGGETQYF.

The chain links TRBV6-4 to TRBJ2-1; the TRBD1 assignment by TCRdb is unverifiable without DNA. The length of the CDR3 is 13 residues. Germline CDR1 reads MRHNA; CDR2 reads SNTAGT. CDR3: CASSRDSNNEQFF.

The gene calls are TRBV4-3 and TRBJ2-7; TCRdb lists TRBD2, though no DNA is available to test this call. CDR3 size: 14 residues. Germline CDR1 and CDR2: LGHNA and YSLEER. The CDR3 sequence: CASSRAGTTDEQYF.

Here the CDR3 reads CSATLRIGYEQYF. The chain couples TRBV20-1 to TRBJ2-7. CDR1 and CDR2 from the germline V gene are DFQATT and SNEGSKA (reference sequence). This CDR3 region has 13 residues.